The sequence of this T cell receptor (beta chain) was determined in a study of early T cells in non-severe SARS-CoV-2 infection. Using its own MiXCR run on the 5' RACE reads, TCRdb lists one record per CDR3 protein. The sample carries around 55,000 distinct CDR3 sequences, 5% to 7.5% recorded once. CDR3 size: 11 residues. Trimming shortened V by 4 bases and J by 8 bases, and 8 bases separated the two germline ends. In germline, CDR1 is MNHEY, CDR2 SMNVEV (reference sequence). This clonotype occurred many times. The specimen comprised whole blood, sampled at baseline. This sequence was found in an adult who was a healthcare worker with PCR-confirmed SARS-CoV-2 infection or an uninfected control (not recorded which). The chain has TRBV27 and TRBJ1-2; D is unresolved. The CDR3 DNA reads TGTGCCAGCAGTTCGGATGGAGGCTACACCTTC. Protein sequence: CASSSDGGYTF.